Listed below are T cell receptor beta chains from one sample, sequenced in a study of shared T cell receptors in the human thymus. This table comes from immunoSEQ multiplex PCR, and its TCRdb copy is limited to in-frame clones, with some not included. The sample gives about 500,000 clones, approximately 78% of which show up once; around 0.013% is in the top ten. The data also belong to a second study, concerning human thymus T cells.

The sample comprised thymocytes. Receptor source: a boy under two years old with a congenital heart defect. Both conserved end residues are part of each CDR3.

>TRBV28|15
CASSGTGGNNEKLFF
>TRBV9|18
CASSVGGGRGGDPYEQYF
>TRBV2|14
CASSSDRVNYGYTF
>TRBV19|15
CASSIGLADYNEQFF
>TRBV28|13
CASSYRAYNEQFF
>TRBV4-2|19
CASSQDGLAGGPSYNEQFF
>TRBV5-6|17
CASSEARDRAPQETQYF
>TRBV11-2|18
CASSSGGLDPYSNQPQHF
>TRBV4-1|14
CASSSSRNTGELFF
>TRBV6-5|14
CASRGGRAMNEQFF
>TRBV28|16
CASSPDRDRASDTQYF
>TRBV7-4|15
CASSPRTGNSYEQYF
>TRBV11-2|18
CASSLFPLRVLSTGELFF
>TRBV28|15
CASRGQTTHSHEQYF
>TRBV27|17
CASSAETSESGAYEQYF
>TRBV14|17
CASSQDPGQGRTGEQFF
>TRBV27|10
CARAPGGQYF
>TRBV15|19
CATSRGPAGRLAGPNEQFF
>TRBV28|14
CASSFRGQGSEQYF
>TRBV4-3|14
CASSQVWADNEQFF
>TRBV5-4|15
CASSLGLGMGETQYF
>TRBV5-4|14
CASSRDSQSTEAFF
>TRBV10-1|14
CASRLTRCNYGYTF
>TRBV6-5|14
CASSYGLEFYEQYF
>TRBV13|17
CASSLGPLNGSRDEQYF
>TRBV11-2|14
CASSLHGSHNEQFF
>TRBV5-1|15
CASSLGQGARNEQYF
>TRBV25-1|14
CASSERGSMYGYTF
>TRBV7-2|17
CASSSIDPGTESYEQYF
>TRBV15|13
CATSRLFNYEQYF
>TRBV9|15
CASSPRLAGDHEQYF
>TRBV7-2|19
CASSLVQRLAGSSTDTQYF
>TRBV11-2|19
CASSLSPWASGRVFDTQYF
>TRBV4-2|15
CASSQGQSSGNTIYF
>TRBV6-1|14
CASSEPGQSKKLFF